One sample yielded the 2 T cell receptor beta chains listed below, sequenced in a study of T cell repertoires in cytomegalovirus infection. A single record per CDR3 protein comes from TCRdb applying MiXCR to the reads. The profile covers about 210,000 distinct CDR3 sequences, with approximately 7% appearing a single time and around 6.9% taken by the ten largest. Sequenced material: PBMCs. The receptor set was obtained from a human donor in good health (CMV status not recorded). Some clones in this sample may be carry-over from other donors' samples.

This sequence joins TRBV11-2 and TRBJ2-5; 9 nucleotides line up with TRBD1. The germline gives CDR1 SGHAT, CDR2 FQNNGV. J gave up 2 bases and V 5 bases, and 6 bases lay outside the gene matches. The CDR3 sequence is 15 residues long. In DNA, the CDR3 is TGTGCCAGCAGCCCCGGGACAGGGAAGCAAGAGACCCAGTACTTC. This codes for CASSPGTGKQETQYF.

The chain combines TRBV28 with TRBJ1-6, with 12 positions matching TRBD1. This CDR3 spans 16 amino acids. CDR1 and CDR2 from the germline V gene are MDHEN and SYDVKM. V lost 3 bases to trimming and J lost 9 bases; unmatched junction nucleotides: 6. Here the CDR3 DNA reads TGTGCCAGCAGTTTCTTGGGGACAGGGGGCGGTTCACCCCTCCACTTT. Amino acid sequence: CASSFLGTGGGSPLHF.